The rows below give T cell receptor beta chains drawn from one sample of a study of esophageal squamous cell carcinoma under preoperative chemotherapy. In TCRdb, the PCR reads were re-called with MiXCR into one record per CDR3 protein. The table lists around 29,000 distinct CDR3 sequences, roughly 48% of them singletons, with around 12% in the top ten. Sample acquisition took place from a patient given preoperative chemotherapy. The receptor set was obtained from a human donor with esophageal squamous cell carcinoma. The donor label of this sample is uncertain. CDR3s leave out the opening cysteine and the closing phenylalanine or tryptophan. Clone size appears in some rows only: once, few, many, or a class for an expanded clone.

abundance	v_gene	j_gene	CDR3aa
-	TRBV9	TRBJ2-3	ASSTTSGGVDTQY
many	TRBV11-2	TRBJ2-3	ASSSAGTSGRVRQY
-	TRBV6-1	TRBJ1-4	ASIPGGVSWEKLF
-	TRBV27	TRBJ2-4	ASGGRDKDTQY
-	TRBV7-2	TRBJ2-4	ASSPQGVRATNIQY
-	TRBV11-3	-	ASSFGTKGNTEEQY
-	TRBV7-3	TRBJ2-5	ASSSGPKETQY
many	TRBV11-2	TRBJ1-2	ASGSETYGYT
-	TRBV7-2	TRBJ2-7	ASSLSRVDYEQY
few	TRBV4-1	TRBJ2-3	ASSDTGAGGPESQY
medium-sized	TRBV7-2	TRBJ2-1	ASSSSSGSYNEQF
-	TRBV7-2	TRBJ2-4	AGSGRRKRDTQY
few	TRBV11-2	TRBJ2-1	ASSFSGRAALNEQF